A single sample gave rise to the 25 T cell receptor beta chains below, sequenced in a study of response to subunit inactivated influenza vaccine. Each CDR3 protein gets one entry after TCRdb re-called the RT-PCR reads with MiXCR. Of 590,000 or so distinct CDR3 sequences in the sample, 14% were seen once. This sample comprised PBMCs from blood, obtained approximately 15 days before vaccination. The source of these receptors is a man in his fifties who received an inactivated influenza vaccine.

There are a few counts of this clonotype. The V and J genes are TRBV5-1 and TRBJ1-3, with D perhaps matching TRBD1 (6 bases). The germline gives CDR1 SGHRS, CDR2 YFSETQ. V was pared by 6 bases and J by 2 bases, with 15 bases between. The CDR3 loop spans 15 amino acids. CDR3 bases: TGCGCCAGCACCTCGATGGGGGCCGCTGGAAACACCATATATTTT. Translation: CASTSMGAAGNTIYF.

This clonotype was seen many times. The chain joins TRBV4-3 to TRBJ1-3, with D possibly TRBD1 on 6 matching bases. V gave up 4 bases and J gave up 1 base, with 20 bases separating them. Germline V gives CDR1 LGHNA, CDR2 YSLEER. There are 18 residues in the CDR3. CDR3 sequence reads: CASSPADRRGTSGNTIYF. In nucleotides, the CDR3 is TGCGCCAGCAGCCCCGCCGACCGAAGGGGGACTTCTGGAAACACCATATATTTT.

This clonotype was recorded at least ten times. The chain joins TRBV2 to TRBJ1-2, with D uncertain. Trimming shortened V by 4 bases and J by 1 base, and 4 bases separated the two germline ends. Germline-derived CDR1 and CDR2 are SNHLY and FYNNEI. The CDR3 covers 12 residues. The CDR3 bases are TGTGCCAGCAGTGCACGTAACTATGGCTACACCTTC. Translating gives CASSARNYGYTF.

The chain combines TRBV7-2 with TRBJ2-3, with D perhaps TRBD1 (5 bases). The germline V gene has CDR1 SGHTA and CDR2 FQGNSA. CDR3 length: 13 residues. With 5 bases removed from V and 7 bases from J, the gap between germline ends came to 13 bases. CDR3: CASSRPQGYTQYF. CDR3 in DNA: TGTGCCAGCAGCCGCCCGCAGGGATATACGCAGTATTTT.

Ten or more counts support this clonotype. The gene calls are TRBV2 and TRBJ2-1; 7 bases fit TRBD2. Germline CDR1 is SNHLY and CDR2 is FYNNEI. This CDR3 contains 12 residues. Germline trimming cut 8 bases from V and 8 bases from J; bases unmatched to any gene: 6. CDR3 DNA sequence: TGTGCCAGCGGACTAGATGGGGATGAGCAGTTCTTC. Translation: CASGLDGDEQFF.

V usage is TRBV5-1 and J usage is TRBJ2-1, with 9 bases matching TRBD2. Per germline, CDR1 SGHRS and CDR2 YFSETQ. After removal of 1 base from V and 7 bases from J, the junction contained 9 bases not matched to a gene. The CDR3 contains 16 residues. CDR3 protein: CASSLLSGGPGNEQFF. CDR3 bases: TGCGCCAGCAGCTTGCTTAGCGGGGGCCCCGGGAATGAGCAGTTCTTC.

This clonotype was recorded a few times. This chain joins TRBV20-1 and TRBJ1-1, with a tentative D call TRBD1 (6 bases). The V end lost 3 bases, the J end lost 4 bases, and 12 bases lay between the germline ends. Germline V gene sequence: CDR1 DFQATT, CDR2 SNEGSKA (reference sequence). The CDR3 contains 13 residues. In DNA form, the CDR3 reads TGCAGTGCTAGTCGGGGGCAAGGCACTGAAGCTTTCTTT. Its protein is CSASRGQGTEAFF.

This clonotype has just a few counts. V is TRBV12-3 or TRBV12-4 and J is TRBJ1-2, with a possible D match to TRBD1 (5 bases). CDR3 length: 12 amino acids. The V and J ends lost 6 bases and 5 bases respectively, with 10 bases between them. In DNA form, the CDR3 reads TGTGCCAGCAGCCCGACAGAATATGGCTACACCTTC. Its translation is CASSPTEYGYTF.

CDR3 protein: CASRLGTVQETQYF. The CDR3 coding sequence is TGCGCCAGCCGACTTGGGACAGTTCAAGAGACCCAGTACTTC. V usage is TRBV5-1 and J usage is TRBJ2-5; 7 bases line up with TRBD1. After removal of 7 bases from V and 2 bases from J, the junction contained 8 bases not matched to a gene. This CDR3 region has 14 residues. The V gene's germline CDR1 is SGHRS and CDR2 YFSETQ.

This clonotype was observed a handful of times. The V and J genes are TRBV12-3 or TRBV12-4 and TRBJ2-1; 10 bases match TRBD2. The J segment lost 0 bases and the V segment lost 3 bases, leaving 8 bases of the junction unmatched. This CDR3 has 18 amino acids. The CDR3 sequence: CASSFSSGGFYSYNEQFF. The CDR3 nucleotides are TGTGCCAGCAGTTTTAGTAGCGGGGGGTTCTACTCCTACAATGAGCAGTTCTTC.

The chain has TRBV4-1 and TRBJ2-3, with D maybe TRBD2 (7 bases). Trimming pared 4 bases from V and 2 bases from J, leaving 19 bases between. CDR1 MGHRA and CDR2 YSYEKL come from the germline V gene. The CDR3 has 17 amino acids. The chain's CDR3 is CASSPNRGADATDTQYF. The DNA for the CDR3 is TGCGCCAGCAGCCCAAATCGGGGGGCGGATGCCACAGATACGCAGTATTTT.

This clonotype has only a few counts. This rearrangement joins TRBV15 to TRBJ2-1, with 8 bases fitting TRBD2. Germline CDR1 is LNHNV and CDR2 is YYDKDF (reference sequence). V shed 2 bases and J 10 bases; nucleotides not matched to a gene: 1. CDR3 length: 12 amino acids. The CDR3: CATSRREGEQFF. The CDR3 region has the DNA TGTGCCACCAGCAGACGGGAGGGGGAGCAGTTCTTC.

The chain uses TRBV6-2 or TRBV6-3 and TRBJ2-7, with D maybe TRBD1 (6 bases). The germline V gene has CDR1 MNHEY and CDR2 SVGEGT. This CDR3 spans 15 amino acids. The V end lost 6 bases, the J end lost 3 bases, and 18 bases lay between the germline ends. This chain's CDR3 is CASSYDRTVFYEQYF. The CDR3 DNA reads TGTGCCAGCAGCTATGACCGGACAGTTTTCTACGAGCAGTACTTC.

The chain combines TRBV7-3 with TRBJ2-2, with 14 positions matching TRBD2. Germline V gene data show CDR1 as SGHTA and CDR2 as FQGTGA. Trimming at V came to 5 bases and at J to 6 bases, leaving 14 bases not matched to a gene. The CDR3 is 19 residues long. The CDR3: CASSPRGLAGARGPGELFF. In nucleotides, the CDR3 is TGTGCCAGCAGCCCCCGGGGACTAGCGGGAGCCCGGGGACCCGGGGAGCTGTTTTTT.

This clonotype turned up a few times. V gene TRBV7-2 combines with J gene TRBJ2-7; possible D gene TRBD2, 7 bases. The germline V gene encodes CDR1 SGHTA and CDR2 FQGNSA. The CDR3 has 15 amino acids. Trimming took off 1 base at V and 2 bases at J, with 12 bases between the two ends. The CDR3 here is CASSLGGGLTYEQYF. CDR3 coding DNA: TGTGCCAGCAGCTTAGGAGGGGGACTAACCTACGAGCAGTACTTC.

This clonotype was detected only a few times. This chain's CDR3 is CASSMRPTGELFF. The DNA for the CDR3 is TGTGCCAGCAGTATGCGCCCCACCGGGGAGCTGTTTTTT. This chain links TRBV27 with TRBJ2-2; D is uncertain. The CDR3 totals 13 residues. Germline assignment: CDR1 MNHEY and CDR2 SMNVEV (reference sequence). V was trimmed by 5 bases and J by 4 bases, leaving 8 bases between them.

The sample holds a few counts of this clonotype. The V and J genes are TRBV4-1 and TRBJ2-2; D ambiguous. V was shortened by 1 base and J by 0 bases, with 6 bases between the two germline ends. From germline, CDR1 is MGHRA and CDR2 YSYEKL. This CDR3 spans 15 amino acids. The CDR3 DNA sequence: TGCGCCAGCAGCCAAGCCAGTTCGAACACCGGGGAGCTGTTTTTT. Protein product: CASSQASSNTGELFF.

This chain links TRBV20-1 with TRBJ2-5; TRBD2 matches at 9 bases. CDR1 is DFQATT and CDR2 is SNEGSKA in the germline V gene (reference sequence). V shed 3 bases, J shed 5 bases, and the junction held 1 base outside the gene matches. The CDR3 runs to 12 residues. The CDR3 region has the DNA TGCAGTGCTAGCGGGACTAGCGAGACCCAGTACTTC. Residues: CSASGTSETQYF.

The V and J genes are TRBV4-2 and TRBJ2-5; D possibly corresponds to TRBD2 (6 bases). The CDR3 loop spans 15 amino acids. Germline V gene data show CDR1 as LGHNA and CDR2 as YNFKEQ. Trimming took 0 bases from V and 4 from J, leaving 12 bases between them. CDR3 amino acids: CASSQDATSRETQYF. CDR3 DNA sequence: TGTGCCAGCAGCCAAGATGCGACTAGTAGAGAGACCCAGTACTTC.

This clonotype occurred a few times. This chain uses TRBV20-1 with TRBJ2-7; D unclear. The CDR3 has 15 amino acids. V lost 0 bases to trimming and J lost 3 bases, with 15 bases between them. The germline V gene has CDR1 DFQATT and CDR2 SNEGSKA (reference sequence). CDR3 amino acids: CSARDISGPDYEQYF. Written as DNA, the CDR3 is TGCAGTGCTAGAGATATATCAGGACCCGACTACGAGCAGTACTTC.

This clonotype was seen only a few times. V and J are TRBV12-3 or TRBV12-4 and TRBJ2-2; D is perhaps TRBD2 (6 bases). This CDR3 comprises 17 residues. V was shortened by 5 bases and J by 5 bases, with 21 bases between the two germline ends. This CDR3 reads CASSPPGWGTWTGELFF. CDR3 DNA: TGTGCCAGCAGTCCTCCGGGGTGGGGGACTTGGACCGGGGAGCTGTTTTTT.

In its sample, this clonotype was seen a few times. The chain links TRBV30 to TRBJ2-4; D uncertain. V was clipped by 3 bases and J by 0 bases, with 6 bases between them. Germline CDR1 and CDR2: GTSNPN and SVGIG (reference sequence). The CDR3 loop spans 13 amino acids. The CDR3 DNA follows: TGTGCCTGGAGGGGAATAGCCAAAAACATTCAGTACTTC. This sequence encodes CAWRGIAKNIQYF. Combining the CDR3 with reference TRBV30 and TRBJ2-4 gives the whole variable domain SQTIHQWPATLVQPVGSPLSLECTVEGTSNPNLYWYRQAAGRGLQLLFYSVGIGQISSEVPQNLSASRPQDRQFILSSKKLLLSDSGFYLCAWRGIAKNIQYFGAGTRLSVL.

This clonotype was seen at least ten times. This rearrangement joins TRBV29-1 to TRBJ2-1, with D tentatively TRBD2 (6 bases). The ends were cut back, 3 bases at V and 0 bases at J, with 12 bases in the middle. The CDR3 runs to 15 residues. Germline CDR1 SQVTM, CDR2 ANQGSEA. CDR3 residues: CSVEKGRSSYNEQFF. CDR3 bases: TGCAGCGTTGAGAAAGGGAGGAGCTCCTACAATGAGCAGTTCTTC.

The chain recombines TRBV12-3 or TRBV12-4 with TRBJ2-5, with D unresolved. V was cut by 5 bases and J by 3 bases, with 10 bases left in between. The CDR3 spans 13 residues. The chain's CDR3 is CASSRGLKETQYF. The CDR3 DNA reads TGTGCCAGCAGTCGCGGCCTCAAAGAGACCCAGTACTTC.

The gene calls are TRBV2 and TRBJ1-1; D remains ambiguous. Trimming shortened V by 5 bases and J by 4 bases, and 14 bases separated the two germline ends. The CDR3 is 14 residues long. Germline CDR1 is SNHLY and CDR2 is FYNNEI. The CDR3: CASSTWLVGTEAFF. The CDR3 DNA reads as TGTGCCAGCAGTACCTGGCTGGTGGGCACTGAAGCTTTCTTT.